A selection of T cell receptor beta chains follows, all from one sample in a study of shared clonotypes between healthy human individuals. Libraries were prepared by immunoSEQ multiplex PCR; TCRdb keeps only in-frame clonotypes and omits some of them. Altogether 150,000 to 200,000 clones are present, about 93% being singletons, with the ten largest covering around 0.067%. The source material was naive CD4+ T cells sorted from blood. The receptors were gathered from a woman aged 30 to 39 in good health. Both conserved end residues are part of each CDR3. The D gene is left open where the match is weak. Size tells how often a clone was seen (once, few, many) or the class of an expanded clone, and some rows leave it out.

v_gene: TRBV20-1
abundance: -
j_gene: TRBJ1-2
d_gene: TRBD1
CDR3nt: TGCAGTGTGACAGGGTACTATGGCTACACCTTC
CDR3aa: CSVTGYYGYTF

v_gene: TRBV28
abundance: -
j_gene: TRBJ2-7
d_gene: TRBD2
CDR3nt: TGTGCCAGCAGTTTAACGGGACTAGCGGGAGAAGGTTACGAGCAGTACTTC
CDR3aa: CASSLTGLAGEGYEQYF

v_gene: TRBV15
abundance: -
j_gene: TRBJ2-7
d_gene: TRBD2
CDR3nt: TGTGCCAGTGCACTAGCGCATAACTACGAGCAGTACTTC
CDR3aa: CASALAHNYEQYF

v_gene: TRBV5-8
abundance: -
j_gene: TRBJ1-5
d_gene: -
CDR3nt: TGTGCCAGCAGCTTGGGGTTTGACCAGCCCCAGCATTTT
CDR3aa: CASSLGFDQPQHF

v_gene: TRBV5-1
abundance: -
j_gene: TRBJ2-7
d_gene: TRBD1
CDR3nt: TGCGCCACCCAACTGGGGACAGGGCAATACGAGCAGTACTTC
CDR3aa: CATQLGTGQYEQYF

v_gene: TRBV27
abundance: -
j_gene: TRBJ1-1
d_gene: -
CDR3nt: TGTGCCAGCAGTTCCCTAGGGGAGGGCGGCACTGAAGCTTTCTTT
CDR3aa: CASSSLGEGGTEAFF

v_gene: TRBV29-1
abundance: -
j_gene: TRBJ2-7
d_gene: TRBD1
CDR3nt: TGCAGCGTTGGCCGGGACAGGCGCACCTACGAGCAGTACTTC
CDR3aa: CSVGRDRRTYEQYF

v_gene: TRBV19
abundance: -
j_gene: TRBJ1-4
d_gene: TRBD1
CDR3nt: TGTGCCAGTAGTGTCGACAGGGGGCGTTCTTCAACTAATGAAAAACTGTTTTTT
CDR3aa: CASSVDRGRSSTNEKLFF

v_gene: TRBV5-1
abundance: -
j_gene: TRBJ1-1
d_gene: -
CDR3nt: TGCGCCAGCAGCTTTCAACCGAACACTGAAGCTTTCTTT
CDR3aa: CASSFQPNTEAFF

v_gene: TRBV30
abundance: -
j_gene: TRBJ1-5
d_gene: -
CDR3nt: TGTGCCTGGAGTATCGGACGGGATCAGCCCCAGCATTTT
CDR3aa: CAWSIGRDQPQHF

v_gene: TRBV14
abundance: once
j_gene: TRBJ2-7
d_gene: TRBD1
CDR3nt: TGTGCCAGCAGCGCCTCACAGGGGGCGTCCCACGAGCAGTACTTC
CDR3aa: CASSASQGASHEQYF

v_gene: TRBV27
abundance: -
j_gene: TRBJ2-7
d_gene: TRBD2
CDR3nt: TGTGCCAGCAGTTTATCGGGACTAGCGGGAACCTACGAGCAGTACTTC
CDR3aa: CASSLSGLAGTYEQYF

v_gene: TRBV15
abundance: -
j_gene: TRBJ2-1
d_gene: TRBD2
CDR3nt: TGTGCCACCAGCATAGCGGGAGGGTCAAAGGGGCAGTTCTTC
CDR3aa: CATSIAGGSKGQFF

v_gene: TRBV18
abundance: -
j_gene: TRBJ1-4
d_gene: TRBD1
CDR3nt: TGTGCCAGCTCCCCCGGACAGGTCGAAAAACTGTTTTTT
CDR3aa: CASSPGQVEKLFF

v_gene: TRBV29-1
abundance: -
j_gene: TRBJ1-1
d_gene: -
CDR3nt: TGCAGCGTTGAAGGGCGGTTGAACACTGAAGCTTTCTTT
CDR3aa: CSVEGRLNTEAFF

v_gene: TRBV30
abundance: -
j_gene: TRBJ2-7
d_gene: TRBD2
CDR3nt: TGTGCCTGGAGTCCCTGGGGGGGAGGCAGCTCCTACGAGCAGTACTTC
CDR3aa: CAWSPWGGGSSYEQYF

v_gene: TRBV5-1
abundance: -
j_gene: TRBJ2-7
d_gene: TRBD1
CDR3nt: TGCGCCAGCAGCTCGGTTGAGGGGGCGTCTCGCGAGCAGTACTTC
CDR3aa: CASSSVEGASREQYF

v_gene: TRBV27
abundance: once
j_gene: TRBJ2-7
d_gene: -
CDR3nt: TGTGCCAGCAGTTTAGGGGGGGCAGGGAAGGCCTACGAGCAGTACTTC
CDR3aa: CASSLGGAGKAYEQYF

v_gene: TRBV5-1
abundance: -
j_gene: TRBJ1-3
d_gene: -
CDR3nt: TGCGCCAGCAGCTTTACCTCGTCTCATAAAATCTCTGGAAACACCATATATTTT
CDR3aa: CASSFTSSHKISGNTIYF

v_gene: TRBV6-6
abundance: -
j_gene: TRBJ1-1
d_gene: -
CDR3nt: TGTGCCAGCAGGAGCGAAGGTACTGAAGCTTTCTTT
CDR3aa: CASRSEGTEAFF

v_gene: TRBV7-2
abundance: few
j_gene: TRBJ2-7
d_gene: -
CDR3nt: TGTGCCAGCAGCTTATCACCGGGAACCTACGAGCAGTACTTC
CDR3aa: CASSLSPGTYEQYF

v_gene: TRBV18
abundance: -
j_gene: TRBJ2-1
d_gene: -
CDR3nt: TGTGCCAGCTCACCCCCAGGGACAAGGTCCTACAATGAGCAGTTCTTC
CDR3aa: CASSPPGTRSYNEQFF

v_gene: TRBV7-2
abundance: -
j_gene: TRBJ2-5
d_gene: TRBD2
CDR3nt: TGTGCCAGCAGTCGAGGACTAGCAGACCAAGAGACCCAGTACTTC
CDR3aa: CASSRGLADQETQYF

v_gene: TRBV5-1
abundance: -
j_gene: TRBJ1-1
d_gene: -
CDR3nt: TGCGCCAGCAGCGCCCACTCCCGCGGGTCTGAAGCTTTCTTT
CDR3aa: CASSAHSRGSEAFF

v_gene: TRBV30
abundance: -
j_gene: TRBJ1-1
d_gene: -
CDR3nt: TGTGCCTGGAGGTCAGACGTAATGAACACTGAAGCTTTCTTT
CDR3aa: CAWRSDVMNTEAFF

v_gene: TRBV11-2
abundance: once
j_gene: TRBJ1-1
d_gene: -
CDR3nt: TGTGCCAGCAGAGGCGTCGGGAACACTGAAGCTTTCTTT
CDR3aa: CASRGVGNTEAFF

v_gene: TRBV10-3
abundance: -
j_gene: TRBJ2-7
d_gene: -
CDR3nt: TGTGCCATCAGTCCCACAGAGTACGAGCAGTACTTC
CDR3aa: CAISPTEYEQYF

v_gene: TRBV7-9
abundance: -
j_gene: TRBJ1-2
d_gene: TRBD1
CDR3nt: TGTGCCAGCAGCTTAGAGAGGGACAGTGCTGGCTACACCTTC
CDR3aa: CASSLERDSAGYTF

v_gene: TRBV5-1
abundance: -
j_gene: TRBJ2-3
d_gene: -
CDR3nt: TGCGCCAGCAGACCCACTGGAGTGGACACAGATACGCAGTATTTT
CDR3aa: CASRPTGVDTDTQYF

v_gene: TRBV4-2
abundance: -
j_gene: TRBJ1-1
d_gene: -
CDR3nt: TGTGCCAGCAGCCAAGACAGGGAGGCCACTGAAGCTTTCTTT
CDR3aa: CASSQDREATEAFF

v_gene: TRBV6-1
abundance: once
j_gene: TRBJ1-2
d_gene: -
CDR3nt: TGTGCCAGCAGTGAGCGGGATAACTATGGCTACACCTTC
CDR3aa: CASSERDNYGYTF

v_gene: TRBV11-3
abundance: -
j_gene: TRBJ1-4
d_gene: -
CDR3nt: TGTGCCAGCAGCCACGGGGCAGGTTTTAGGGGAACTAATGAAAAACTGTTTTTT
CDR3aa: CASSHGAGFRGTNEKLFF

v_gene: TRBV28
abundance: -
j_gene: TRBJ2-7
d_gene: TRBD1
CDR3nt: TGTGCCAGCAGCCACGCCGGGACAGCAACTTACGAGCAGTACTTC
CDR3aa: CASSHAGTATYEQYF

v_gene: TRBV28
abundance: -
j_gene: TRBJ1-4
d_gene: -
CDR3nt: TGTGCCAGCAGTTTAGGGGCTAATGAAAAACTGTTTTTT
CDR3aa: CASSLGANEKLFF

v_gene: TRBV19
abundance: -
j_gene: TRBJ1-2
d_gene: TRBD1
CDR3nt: TGTGCCAGTAGTCCAACAGGGGGCTATGGCTACACCTTC
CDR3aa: CASSPTGGYGYTF

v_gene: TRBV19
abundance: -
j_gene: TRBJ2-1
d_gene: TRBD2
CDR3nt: TGTGCCAGTAGCTTAGCGGGAGTCCTGCATGAGCAGTTCTTC
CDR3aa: CASSLAGVLHEQFF

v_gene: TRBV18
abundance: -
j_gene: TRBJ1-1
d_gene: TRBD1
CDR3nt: TGTGCCAGCTCACCATTGTTACAGGGGGGAGTAACTGAAGCTTTCTTT
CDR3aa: CASSPLLQGGVTEAFF

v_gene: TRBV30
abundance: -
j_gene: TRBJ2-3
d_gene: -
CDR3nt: -
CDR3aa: CAWSVSGQGVADTQYF

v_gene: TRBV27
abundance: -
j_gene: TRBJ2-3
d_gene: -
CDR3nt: TGTGCCAGCGGAAACCCCGGAGGTACGCAGTATTTT
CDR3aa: CASGNPGGTQYF

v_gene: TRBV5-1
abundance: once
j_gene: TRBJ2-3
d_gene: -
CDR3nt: TGCGCCAGCAGCTTACCGTCGGGACACACAGATACGCAGTATTTT
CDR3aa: CASSLPSGHTDTQYF

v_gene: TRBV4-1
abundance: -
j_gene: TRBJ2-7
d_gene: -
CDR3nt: TGCGCCAGCAGCCAAGGTGCGGCGGCCTACGAGCAGTACTTC
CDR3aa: CASSQGAAAYEQYF

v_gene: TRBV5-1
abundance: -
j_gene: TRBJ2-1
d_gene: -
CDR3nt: TGCGCCAGCAGCTTGGTTCCGGGAGCGGGCTCTGAGCAGTTCTTC
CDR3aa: CASSLVPGAGSEQFF

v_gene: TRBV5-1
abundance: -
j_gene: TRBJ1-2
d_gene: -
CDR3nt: TGCGCCAGCAGCATCGAGAACTATGGCTACACCTTC
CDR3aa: CASSIENYGYTF

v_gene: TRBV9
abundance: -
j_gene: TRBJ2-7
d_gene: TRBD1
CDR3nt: TGTGCCAGCAGCACCCGGGACAGGTCACCCTACGAGCAGTACTTC
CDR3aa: CASSTRDRSPYEQYF

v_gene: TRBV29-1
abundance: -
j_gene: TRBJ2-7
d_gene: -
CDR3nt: TGCAGCGTGGCCACAGCGCCGACCTACGAGCAGTACTTC
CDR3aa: CSVATAPTYEQYF

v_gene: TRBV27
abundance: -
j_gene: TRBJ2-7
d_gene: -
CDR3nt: TGTGCCAGCAGTTTTAGAGGGTACGAGCAGTACTTC
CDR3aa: CASSFRGYEQYF

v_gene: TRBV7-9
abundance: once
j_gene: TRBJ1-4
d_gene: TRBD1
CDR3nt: TGTGCCAGCAGCTTAGCTTGGGAGGGGACAGCTAATGAAAAACTGTTTTTT
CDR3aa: CASSLAWEGTANEKLFF

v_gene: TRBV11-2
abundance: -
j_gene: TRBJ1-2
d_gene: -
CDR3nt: TGTGCCAGCAGCTTTAGTCGGAATATATTGGATGGCTACACCTTC
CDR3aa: CASSFSRNILDGYTF

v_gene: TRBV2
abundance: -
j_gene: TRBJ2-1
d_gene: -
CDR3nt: TGTGCCAGCAGTGAATCTCGCGCCTACAATGAGCAGTTCTTC
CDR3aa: CASSESRAYNEQFF

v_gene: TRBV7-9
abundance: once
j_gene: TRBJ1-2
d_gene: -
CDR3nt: TGTGCCAGCAGCTCAAAGGTGTATCCTAACTATGGCTACACCTTC
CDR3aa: CASSSKVYPNYGYTF

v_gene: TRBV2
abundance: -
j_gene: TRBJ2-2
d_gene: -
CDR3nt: TGTGCCAGCAGTTCCTTCGGAACCTTCGGGGAGCTGTTTTTT
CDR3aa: CASSSFGTFGELFF

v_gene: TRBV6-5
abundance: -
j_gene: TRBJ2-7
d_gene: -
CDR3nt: TGTGCCAGCAGTACCTATGACAAGCAGTACTTC
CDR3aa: CASSTYDKQYF

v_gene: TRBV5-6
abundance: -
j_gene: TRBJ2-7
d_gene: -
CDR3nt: TGTGCCAGCAGCTTGTTCTTGTCCGGGAGTCCCTACGAGCAGTACTTC
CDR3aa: CASSLFLSGSPYEQYF

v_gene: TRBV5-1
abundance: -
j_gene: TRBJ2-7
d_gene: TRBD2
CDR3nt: TGCGCCAGCAAGGCTCTAGCGGGAGGCTCCTACGAGCAGTACTTC
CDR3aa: CASKALAGGSYEQYF

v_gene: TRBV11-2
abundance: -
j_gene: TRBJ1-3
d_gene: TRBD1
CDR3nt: TGTGCCAGCAGCTTAGTCGGGACAGCTAATACTAAGTCTGGAAACACCATATATTTT
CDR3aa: CASSLVGTANTKSGNTIYF

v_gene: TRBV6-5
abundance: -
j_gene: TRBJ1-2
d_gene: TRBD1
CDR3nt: TGTGCCAGCAGCTGGGACAGGGCAAGCTATGGCTACACCTTC
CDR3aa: CASSWDRASYGYTF